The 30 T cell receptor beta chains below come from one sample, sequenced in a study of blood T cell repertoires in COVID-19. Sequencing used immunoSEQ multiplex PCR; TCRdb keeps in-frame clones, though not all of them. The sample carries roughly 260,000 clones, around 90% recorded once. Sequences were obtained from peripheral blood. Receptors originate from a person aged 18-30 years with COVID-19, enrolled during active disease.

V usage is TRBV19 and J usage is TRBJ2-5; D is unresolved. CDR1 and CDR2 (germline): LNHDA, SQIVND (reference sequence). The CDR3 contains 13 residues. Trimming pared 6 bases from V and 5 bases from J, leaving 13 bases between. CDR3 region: CASSPDILETQYF. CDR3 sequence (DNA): TGTGCCAGTAGCCCCGACATCCTGGAGACCCAGTACTTC.

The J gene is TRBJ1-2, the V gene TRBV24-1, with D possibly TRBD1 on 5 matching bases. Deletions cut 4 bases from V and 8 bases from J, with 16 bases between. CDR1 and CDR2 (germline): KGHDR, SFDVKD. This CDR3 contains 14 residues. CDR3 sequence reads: CATSDQVGAKGYTF. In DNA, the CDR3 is TGTGCCACCAGTGACCAGGTTGGGGCGAAAGGCTACACCTTC.

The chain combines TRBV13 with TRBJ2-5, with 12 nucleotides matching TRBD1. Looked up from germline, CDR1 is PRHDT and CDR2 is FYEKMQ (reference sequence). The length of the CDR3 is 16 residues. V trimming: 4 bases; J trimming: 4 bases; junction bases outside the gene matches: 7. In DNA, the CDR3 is TGTGCCAGCAGCTACGGGGACAGGGGGCGCGCAGAGACCCAGTACTTC. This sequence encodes CASSYGDRGRAETQYF.

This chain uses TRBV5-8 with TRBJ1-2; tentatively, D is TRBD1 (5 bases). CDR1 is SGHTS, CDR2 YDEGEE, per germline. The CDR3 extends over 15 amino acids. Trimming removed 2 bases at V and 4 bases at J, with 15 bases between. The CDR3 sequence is CASSFRDWKIYGYTF. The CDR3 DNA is TGTGCCAGCAGCTTCCGGGACTGGAAGATCTATGGCTACACCTTC.

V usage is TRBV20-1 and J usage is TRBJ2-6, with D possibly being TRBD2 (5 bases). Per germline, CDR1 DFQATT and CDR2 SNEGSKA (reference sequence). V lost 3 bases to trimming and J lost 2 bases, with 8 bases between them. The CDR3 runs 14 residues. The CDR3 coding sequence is TGCAGTGCTAGTTTTAGCGCTGGGGCCAACGTCCTGACTTTC. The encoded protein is CSASFSAGANVLTF.

CDR3 sequence reads: CASSPTQTGVAEAFF. CDR3 DNA: TGTGCCAGTAGCCCCACCCAGACAGGGGTCGCTGAAGCTTTCTTT. The rearrangement links TRBV19 to TRBJ1-1; 8 nucleotides align to TRBD1. Germline trimming cut 6 bases from V and 6 bases from J; bases unmatched to any gene: 12. CDR1 is LNHDA and CDR2 is SQIVND in the germline V gene (reference sequence). CDR3 length: 15 residues. Complete variable domain (other parts from reference TRBV19 and TRBJ1-1): DGGITQSPKYLFRKEGQNVTLSCEQNLNHDAMYWYRQDPGQGLRLIYYSQIVNDFQKGDIAEGYSVSREKKESFPLTVTSAQKNPTAFYLCASSPTQTGVAEAFFGQGTRLTVV.

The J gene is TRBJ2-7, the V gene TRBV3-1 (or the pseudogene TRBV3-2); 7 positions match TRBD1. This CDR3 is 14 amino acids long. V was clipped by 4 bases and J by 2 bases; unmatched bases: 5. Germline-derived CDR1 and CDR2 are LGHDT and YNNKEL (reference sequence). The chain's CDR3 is CASSLGQTAYEQYF. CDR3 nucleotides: TGTGCCAGCAGCCTGGGACAGACTGCCTACGAGCAGTACTTC.

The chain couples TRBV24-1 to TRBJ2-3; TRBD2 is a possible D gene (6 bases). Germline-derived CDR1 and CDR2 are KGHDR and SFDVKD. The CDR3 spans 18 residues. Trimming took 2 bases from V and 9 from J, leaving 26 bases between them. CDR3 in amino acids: CATSDSLSGIAEGFTQYF. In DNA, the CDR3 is TGTGCCACCAGTGATTCCCTTTCGGGAATAGCGGAAGGATTCACGCAGTATTTT.

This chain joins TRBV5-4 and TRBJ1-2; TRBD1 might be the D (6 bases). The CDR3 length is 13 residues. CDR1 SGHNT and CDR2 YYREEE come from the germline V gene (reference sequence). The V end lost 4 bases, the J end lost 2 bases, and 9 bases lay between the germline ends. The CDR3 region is CASSQDRNYGYTF. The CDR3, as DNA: TGTGCCAGCAGCCAGGACAGAAACTATGGCTACACCTTC.

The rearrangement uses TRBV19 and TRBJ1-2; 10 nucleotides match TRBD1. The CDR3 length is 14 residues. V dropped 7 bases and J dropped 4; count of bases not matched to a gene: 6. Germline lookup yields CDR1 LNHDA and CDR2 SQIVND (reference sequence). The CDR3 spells CASKLWDRGYGYTF. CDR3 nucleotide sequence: TGTGCCAGTAAGCTTTGGGACAGGGGCTATGGCTACACCTTC.

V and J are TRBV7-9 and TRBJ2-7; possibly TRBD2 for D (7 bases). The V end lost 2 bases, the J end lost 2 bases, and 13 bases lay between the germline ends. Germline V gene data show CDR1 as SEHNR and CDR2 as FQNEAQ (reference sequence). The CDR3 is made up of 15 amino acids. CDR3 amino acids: CASSLSDGGPYEQYF. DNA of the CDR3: TGTGCCAGCAGCTTATCGGACGGGGGGCCCTACGAGCAGTACTTC.

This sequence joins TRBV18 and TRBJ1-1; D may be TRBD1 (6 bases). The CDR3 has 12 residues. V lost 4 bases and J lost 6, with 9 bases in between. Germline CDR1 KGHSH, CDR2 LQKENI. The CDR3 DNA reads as TGTGCCAGCTCACGGGGGCCGTCTGAAGCTTTCTTT. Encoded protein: CASSRGPSEAFF.

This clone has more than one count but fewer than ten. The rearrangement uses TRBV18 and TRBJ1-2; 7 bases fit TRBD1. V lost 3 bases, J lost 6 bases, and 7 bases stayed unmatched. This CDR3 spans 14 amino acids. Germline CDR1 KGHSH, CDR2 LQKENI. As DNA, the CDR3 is TGTGCCAGCTCACCTGAGGGGGCAATCGATGGCTACACCTTC. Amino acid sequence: CASSPEGAIDGYTF.

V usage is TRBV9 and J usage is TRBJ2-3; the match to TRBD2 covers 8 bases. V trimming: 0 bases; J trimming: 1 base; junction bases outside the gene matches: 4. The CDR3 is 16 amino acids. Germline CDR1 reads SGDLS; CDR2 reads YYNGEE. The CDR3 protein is CASSVGSGSGTDTQYF. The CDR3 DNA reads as TGTGCCAGCAGCGTAGGAAGCGGGAGTGGCACAGATACGCAGTATTTT.

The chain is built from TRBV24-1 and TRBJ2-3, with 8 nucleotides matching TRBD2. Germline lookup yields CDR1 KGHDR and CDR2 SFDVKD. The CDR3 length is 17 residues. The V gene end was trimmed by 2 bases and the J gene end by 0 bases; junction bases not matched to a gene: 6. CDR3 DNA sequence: TGTGCCACCAGTGATTCTTGGGCTAGCGGGAGCACAGATACGCAGTATTTT. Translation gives CATSDSWASGSTDTQYF.

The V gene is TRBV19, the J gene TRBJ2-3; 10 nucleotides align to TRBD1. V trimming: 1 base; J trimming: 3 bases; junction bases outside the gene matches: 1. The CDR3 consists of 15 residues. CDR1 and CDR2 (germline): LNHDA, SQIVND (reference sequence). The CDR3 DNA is TGTGCCAGTAGTATAGGGGACAGGGGAACAGATACGCAGTATTTT. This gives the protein CASSIGDRGTDTQYF.

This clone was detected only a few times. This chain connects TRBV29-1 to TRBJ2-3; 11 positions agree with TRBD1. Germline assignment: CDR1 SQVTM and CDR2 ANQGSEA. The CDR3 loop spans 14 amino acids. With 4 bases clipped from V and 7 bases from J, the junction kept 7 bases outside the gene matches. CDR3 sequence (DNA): TGCAGCGTTGTGGGACAGGGGGATTTGAATACGCAGTATTTT. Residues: CSVVGQGDLNTQYF.

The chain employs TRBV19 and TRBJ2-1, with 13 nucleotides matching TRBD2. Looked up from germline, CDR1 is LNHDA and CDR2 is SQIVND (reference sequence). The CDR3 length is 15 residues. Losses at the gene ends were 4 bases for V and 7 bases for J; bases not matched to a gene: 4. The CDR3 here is CASSTWTSGSNEQFF. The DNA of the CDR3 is TGTGCCAGTAGTACCTGGACTAGCGGGAGTAATGAGCAGTTCTTC.

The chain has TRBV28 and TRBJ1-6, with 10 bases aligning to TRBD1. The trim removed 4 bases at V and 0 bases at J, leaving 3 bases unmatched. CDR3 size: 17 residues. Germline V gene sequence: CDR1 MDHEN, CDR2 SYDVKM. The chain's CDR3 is CASSSGTGASYNSPLHF. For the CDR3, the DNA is TGTGCCAGCAGTTCCGGGACAGGGGCCTCCTATAATTCACCCCTCCACTTT.

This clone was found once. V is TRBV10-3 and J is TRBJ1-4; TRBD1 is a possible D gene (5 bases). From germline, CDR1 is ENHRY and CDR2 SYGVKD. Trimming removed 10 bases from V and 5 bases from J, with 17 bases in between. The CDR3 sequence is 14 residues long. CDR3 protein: CATRGAGVNEKLFF. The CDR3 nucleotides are TGTGCCACCAGAGGGGCTGGGGTCAATGAAAAACTGTTTTTT.

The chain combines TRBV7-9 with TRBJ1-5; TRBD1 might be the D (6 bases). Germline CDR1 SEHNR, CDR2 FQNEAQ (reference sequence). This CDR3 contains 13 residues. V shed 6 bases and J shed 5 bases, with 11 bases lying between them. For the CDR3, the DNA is TGTGCCAGCAGTGCAGGGGAACATCAGCCCCAGCATTTT. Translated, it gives CASSAGEHQPQHF.

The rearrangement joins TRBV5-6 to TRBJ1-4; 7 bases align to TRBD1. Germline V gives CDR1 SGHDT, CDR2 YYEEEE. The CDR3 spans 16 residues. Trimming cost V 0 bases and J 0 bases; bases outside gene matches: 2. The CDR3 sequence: CASSLEQGSTNEKLFF. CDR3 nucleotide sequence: TGTGCCAGCAGCTTGGAACAGGGGTCAACTAATGAAAAACTGTTTTTT.

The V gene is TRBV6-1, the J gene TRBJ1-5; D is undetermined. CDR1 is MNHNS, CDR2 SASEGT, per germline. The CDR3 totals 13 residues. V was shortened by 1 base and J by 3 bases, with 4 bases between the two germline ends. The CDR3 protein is CASSEGINQPQHF. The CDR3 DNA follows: TGTGCCAGCAGTGAAGGTATCAATCAGCCCCAGCATTTT.

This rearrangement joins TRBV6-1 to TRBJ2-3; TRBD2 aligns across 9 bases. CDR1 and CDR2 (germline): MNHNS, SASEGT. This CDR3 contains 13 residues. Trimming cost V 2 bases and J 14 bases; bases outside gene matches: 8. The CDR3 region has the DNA TGTGCCAGCAGTGAAAGGGGGCTAGCGGGGTGGTATTTT. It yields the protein CASSERGLAGWYF.

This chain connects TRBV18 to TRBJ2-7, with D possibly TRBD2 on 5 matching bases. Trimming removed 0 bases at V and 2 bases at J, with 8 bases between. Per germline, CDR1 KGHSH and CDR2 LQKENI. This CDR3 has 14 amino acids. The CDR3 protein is CASSPPDSAYEQYF. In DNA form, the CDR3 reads TGTGCCAGCTCACCACCGGACTCCGCCTACGAGCAGTACTTC.

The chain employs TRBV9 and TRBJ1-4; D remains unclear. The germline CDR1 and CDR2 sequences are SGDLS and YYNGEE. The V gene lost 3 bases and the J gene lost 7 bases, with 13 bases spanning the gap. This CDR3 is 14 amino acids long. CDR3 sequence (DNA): TGTGCCAGCAGCGGCAAGGAGGTGACTGAAAAACTGTTTTTT. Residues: CASSGKEVTEKLFF.

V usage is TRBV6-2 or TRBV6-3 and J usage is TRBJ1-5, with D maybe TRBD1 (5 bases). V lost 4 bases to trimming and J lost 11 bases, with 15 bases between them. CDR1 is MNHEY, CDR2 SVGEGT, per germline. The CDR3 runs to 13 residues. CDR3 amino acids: CASSLGGVGAQHF. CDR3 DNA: TGTGCCAGCAGTTTGGGGGGTGTCGGGGCCCAGCATTTT.

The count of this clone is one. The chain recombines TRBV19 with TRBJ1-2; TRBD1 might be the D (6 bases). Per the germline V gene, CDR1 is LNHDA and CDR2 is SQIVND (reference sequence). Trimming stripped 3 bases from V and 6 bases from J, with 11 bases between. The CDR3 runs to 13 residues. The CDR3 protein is CASSIITGNGYTF. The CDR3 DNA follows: TGTGCCAGTAGTATTATAACAGGGAATGGCTACACCTTC.

The CDR3 is CASSQTGYEQYF. The CDR3 DNA is TGTGCCAGCAGCCAGACGGGCTACGAGCAGTACTTC. The rearrangement links TRBV7-6 to TRBJ2-7; no firm D call. The CDR3 has 12 residues. Trimming removed 5 bases at V and 3 bases at J, with 8 bases between. Germline V gene sequence: CDR1 SGHVS, CDR2 FNYEAQ.

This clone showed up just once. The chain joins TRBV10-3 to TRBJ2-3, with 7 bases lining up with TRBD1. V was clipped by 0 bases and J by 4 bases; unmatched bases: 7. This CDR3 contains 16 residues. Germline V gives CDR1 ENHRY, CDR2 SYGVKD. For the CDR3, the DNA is TGTGCCATCAGTGAGTCGACAGGGAGACGGCCAGATACGCAGTATTTT. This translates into CAISESTGRRPDTQYF.